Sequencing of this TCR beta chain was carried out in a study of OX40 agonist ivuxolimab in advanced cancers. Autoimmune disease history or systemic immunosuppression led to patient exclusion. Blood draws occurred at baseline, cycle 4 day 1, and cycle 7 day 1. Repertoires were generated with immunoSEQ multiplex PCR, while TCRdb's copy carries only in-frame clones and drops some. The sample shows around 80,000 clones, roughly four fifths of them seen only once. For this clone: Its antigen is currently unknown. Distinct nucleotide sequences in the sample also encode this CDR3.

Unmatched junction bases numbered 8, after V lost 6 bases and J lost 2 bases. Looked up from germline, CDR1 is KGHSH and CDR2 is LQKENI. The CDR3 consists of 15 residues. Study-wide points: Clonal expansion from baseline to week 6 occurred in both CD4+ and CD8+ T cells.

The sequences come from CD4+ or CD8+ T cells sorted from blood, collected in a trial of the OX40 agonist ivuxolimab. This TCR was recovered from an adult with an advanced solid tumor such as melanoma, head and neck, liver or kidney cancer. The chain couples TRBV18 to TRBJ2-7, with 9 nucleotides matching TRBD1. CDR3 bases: TGTGCCAGCTCCCCGCAGGGACAGGGTCCCTACGAGCAGTACTTC. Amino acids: CASSPQGQGPYEQYF. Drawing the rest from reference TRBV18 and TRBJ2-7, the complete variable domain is NAGVMQNPRHLVRRRGQEARLRCSPMKGHSHVYWYRQLPEEGLKFMVYLQKENIIDESGMPKERFSAEFPKEGPSILRIQQVVRGDSAAYFCASSPQGQGPYEQYFGPGTRLTVT.